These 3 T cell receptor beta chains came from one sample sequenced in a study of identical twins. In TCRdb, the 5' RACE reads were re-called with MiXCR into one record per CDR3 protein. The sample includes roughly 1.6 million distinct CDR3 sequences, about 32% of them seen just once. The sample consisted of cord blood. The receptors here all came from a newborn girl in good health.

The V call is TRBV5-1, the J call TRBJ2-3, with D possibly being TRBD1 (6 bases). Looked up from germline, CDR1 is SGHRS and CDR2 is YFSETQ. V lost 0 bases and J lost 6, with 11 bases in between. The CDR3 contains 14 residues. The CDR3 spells CASSLDQGRDTQYF. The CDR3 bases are TGCGCCAGCAGCTTGGATCAGGGGCGGGATACGCAGTATTTT.

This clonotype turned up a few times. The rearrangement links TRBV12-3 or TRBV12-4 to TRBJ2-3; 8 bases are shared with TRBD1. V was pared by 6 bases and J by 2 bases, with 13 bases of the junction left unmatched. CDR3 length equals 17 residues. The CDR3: CASRKDRGRMFTDTQYF. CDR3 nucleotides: TGTGCCAGCAGAAAAGACAGGGGTCGGATGTTCACAGATACGCAGTATTTT.

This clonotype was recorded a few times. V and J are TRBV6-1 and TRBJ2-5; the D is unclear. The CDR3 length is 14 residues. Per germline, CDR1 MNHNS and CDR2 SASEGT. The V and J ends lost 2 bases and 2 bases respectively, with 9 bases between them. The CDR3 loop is CASSELVRQETQYF. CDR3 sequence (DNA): TGTGCCAGCAGTGAACTTGTTCGGCAAGAGACCCAGTACTTC.